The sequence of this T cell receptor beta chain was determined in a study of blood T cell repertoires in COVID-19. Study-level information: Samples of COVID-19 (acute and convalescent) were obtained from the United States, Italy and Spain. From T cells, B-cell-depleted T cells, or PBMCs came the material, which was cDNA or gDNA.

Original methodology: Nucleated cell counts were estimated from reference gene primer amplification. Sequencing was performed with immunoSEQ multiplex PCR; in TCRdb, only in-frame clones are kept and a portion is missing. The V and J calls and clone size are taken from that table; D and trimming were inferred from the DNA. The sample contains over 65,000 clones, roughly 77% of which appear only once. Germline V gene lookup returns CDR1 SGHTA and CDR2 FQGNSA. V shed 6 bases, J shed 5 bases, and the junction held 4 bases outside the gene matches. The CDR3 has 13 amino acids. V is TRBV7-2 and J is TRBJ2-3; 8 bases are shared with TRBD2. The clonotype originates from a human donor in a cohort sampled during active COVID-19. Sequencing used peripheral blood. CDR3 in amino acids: CASRKAGGDTQYF. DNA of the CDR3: TGTGCCAGCAGAAAGGCGGGGGGAGATACGCAGTATTTT.